This T cell receptor beta chain was obtained from a study of blood T cell repertoires in COVID-19. At the level of the study: Donors in the United States, Italy and Spain gave samples during acute or convalescent COVID-19. PBMCs, B-cell-depleted T cells, or T cells provided the cDNA or gDNA that made up the material.

Clinical histories supplied by participants themselves formed the basis of cohort assignment. The authors' processing: Estimated nucleated cell counts came from reference gene primer amplification. TCRdb's table, derived via immunoSEQ multiplex PCR, lists solely in-frame clones and lacks some. D and trimming come from the DNA, and the V and J calls and clone size come from that table. The table includes 250,000 to 300,000 clones, about 89% detected once. CDR1 and CDR2 (germline): MNHEY, SMNVEV (reference sequence). Deletions cut 5 bases from V and 2 bases from J, with 9 bases between. The CDR3 consists of 13 residues.

This chain joins TRBV27 and TRBJ1-2, with D perhaps matching TRBD1 (5 bases). The sequencing sample was made of PBMCs or T cells enriched from blood (not recorded which). The receptor was derived from a human donor in a cohort exposed to, infected with or recovered from COVID-19 (not recorded which). The donor label of this sample is uncertain. The DNA for the CDR3 is TGTGCCAGCAGTCGAGACAGAAACTATGGCTACACCTTC. This codes for CASSRDRNYGYTF.